These 29 T cell receptor beta chains share one sample of origin, sequenced in a study of CD8 T cells in Susac syndrome. Reverse transcription of 0.5 to 1 ug RNA used random hexamers. MiXCR, applied by TCRdb to the immunoSEQ multiplex PCR reads, yields one record per CDR3 protein. The sample lists over 350,000 distinct CDR3 sequences, 85% to 90% seen once, with about 0.12% in the top ten. What was sequenced was CD8+ T cells from PBMCs. These receptors were taken from a human donor with multiple sclerosis.

This chain uses TRBV6-1 with TRBJ2-7, with 14 positions matching TRBD2. CDR1 MNHNS and CDR2 SASEGT come from the germline V gene. J gave up 6 bases and V 0 bases, and 7 bases lay outside the gene matches. This CDR3 is built from 17 residues. This CDR3 is CASSEALRGTSGSEQYF. Written as DNA, the CDR3 is TGTGCCAGCAGTGAAGCGCTTCGGGGGACTAGCGGGAGCGAGCAGTACTTC.

A remark on this clonotype: At one of its ends the junction is not consistent with the germline gene, which may arise from a read error. V is TRBV5-1 and J is TRBJ2-7; 9 bases line up with TRBD1. The germline V gene encodes CDR1 SGHRS and CDR2 YFSETQ. The CDR3 totals 14 residues. The CDR3 DNA is TGTGCCAGCAGTTGGGGACAGGGATCCTACGAGCAGTACTTC. It is translated as CASSWGQGSYEQYF.

The gene calls are TRBV27 and TRBJ2-3; either TRBD1 or TRBD2 may supply D (5 bases each). V was shortened by 7 bases and J by 0 bases, with 14 bases between the two germline ends. CDR1 MNHEY and CDR2 SMNVEV come from the germline V gene (reference sequence). This CDR3 contains 15 residues. The DNA for the CDR3 is TGTGCCAGCACCCTGGTCGGGGCTAGCACAGATACGCAGTATTTT. Its protein is CASTLVGASTDTQYF.

J is TRBJ2-1 and V is TRBV11-2, with D unresolved. V gave up 3 bases and J gave up 0 bases, with 9 bases separating them. The CDR3 has 15 residues. CDR1 and CDR2 from the germline V gene are SGHAT and FQNNGV. CDR3 residues: CASSFWQFSYNEQFF. As DNA, the CDR3 is TGTGCCAGCAGCTTTTGGCAGTTCTCCTACAATGAGCAGTTCTTC.

The V and J genes are TRBV27 and TRBJ2-5; D is possibly TRBD2 (5 bases). Germline V gene data show CDR1 as MNHEY and CDR2 as SMNVEV (reference sequence). V was clipped by 6 bases and J by 2 bases, with 10 bases between them. This CDR3 has 13 amino acids. CDR3: CASSIAQQETQYF. The CDR3 DNA is TGTGCCAGCAGCATAGCGCAACAAGAGACCCAGTACTTC.

The chain employs TRBV30 and TRBJ1-2; perhaps TRBD1 as D (6 bases). CDR1 GTSNPN and CDR2 SVGIG come from the germline V gene (reference sequence). CDR3 length equals 13 residues. The V end lost 1 base, the J end lost 6 bases, and 12 bases lay between the germline ends. CDR3 amino acids: CAWSALGGDGYTF. The CDR3 DNA reads TGTGCCTGGAGTGCCCTCGGGGGCGATGGCTACACCTTC.

The genes are TRBV12-3 or TRBV12-4 and TRBJ2-3; D gene ambiguous. The CDR3 covers 15 residues. V was pared by 1 base and J by 2 bases, with 10 bases between. CDR3 nucleotides: TGTGCCAGCAGTTTAGTTGCCGGTGACACAGATACGCAGTATTTT. The encoded protein is CASSLVAGDTDTQYF.

The chain is built from TRBV29-1 and TRBJ2-1; 12 bases match TRBD2. Germline-derived CDR1 and CDR2 are SQVTM and ANQGSEA. CDR3 length: 16 residues. V lost 6 bases, J lost 0 bases, and 6 bases stayed unmatched. The CDR3 is CSVVLAGGRSYNEQFF. The CDR3 DNA sequence: TGCAGCGTCGTACTAGCGGGGGGTCGCTCCTACAATGAGCAGTTCTTC.

V and J are TRBV6-2 or TRBV6-3 and TRBJ2-7; D perhaps matches TRBD2 (5 bases). The ends were cut back, 6 bases at V and 6 bases at J, with 9 bases in the middle. The germline V gene encodes CDR1 MNHEY and CDR2 SVGEGT. This CDR3 comprises 11 residues. The CDR3, as DNA: TGTGCCAGCAGAACGGGGATCGAGCAGTACTTC. Protein sequence: CASRTGIEQYF.

This chain joins TRBV24-1 and TRBJ2-1; TRBD2 matches at 14 bases. The ends lost 5 bases at V and 10 bases at J; junction bases unmatched: 9. The CDR3 has 16 residues. Looked up from germline, CDR1 is KGHDR and CDR2 is SFDVKD. CDR3: CATSAPGTSGSWEQFF. The CDR3 DNA reads as TGTGCCACCAGTGCCCCCGGGACTAGCGGGAGTTGGGAGCAGTTCTTC.

The chain employs TRBV27 and TRBJ1-1; weak D call: TRBD1 (6 bases). The germline gives CDR1 MNHEY, CDR2 SMNVEV (reference sequence). V dropped 5 bases and J dropped 5 bases, with 12 bases sitting between them. The CDR3 runs 13 residues. The CDR3 nucleotides read TGTGCCAGCAGTCCCTTAGGGGGAACTGAAGCTTTCTTT. It specifies CASSPLGGTEAFF.

V gene TRBV11-2 combines with J gene TRBJ2-6; D unresolved. Germline V lookup: CDR1 SGHAT, CDR2 FQNNGV. V dropped 5 bases and J dropped 0 bases, with 11 bases sitting between them. The CDR3 loop spans 16 amino acids. DNA of the CDR3: TGTGCCAGCAGCGCACGACTGCTCTCTGGGGCCAACGTCCTGACTTTC. This encodes CASSARLLSGANVLTF.

The V and J genes are TRBV27 and TRBJ2-1; D perhaps matches TRBD2 (6 bases). The CDR3 has 15 residues. Trimming cost V 2 bases and J 4 bases, with 12 bases left between them. The V gene's germline CDR1 is MNHEY and CDR2 SMNVEV (reference sequence). This CDR3 reads CASSLGGRGYNEQFF. The CDR3 bases are TGTGCCAGCAGTTTAGGGGGGAGAGGGTACAATGAGCAGTTCTTC.

The chain combines TRBV7-9 with TRBJ1-2; D remains unclear. The V end was cut by 5 bases, the J end by 0 bases, with 22 bases between. In germline, CDR1 is SEHNR, CDR2 FQNEAQ (reference sequence). This CDR3 region has 18 residues. The CDR3 bases are TGTGCCAGCAGCCGTCGGGGAACGGTCGTCACTGCTAACTATGGCTACACCTTC. This translates into CASSRRGTVVTANYGYTF.

This clonotype came up once. V usage is TRBV18 and J usage is TRBJ2-7; perhaps D is TRBD1 or TRBD2 (6 bases each). The V gene lost 2 bases and the J gene lost 5 bases, with 16 bases spanning the gap. This CDR3 is 15 amino acids long. Germline V gene lookup returns CDR1 KGHSH and CDR2 LQKENI. The CDR3 nucleotides are TGTGCCAGCTCACCAGCAGGAGGGGGTAGCAACGAGCAGTACTTC. As protein: CASSPAGGGSNEQYF.

The chain uses TRBV7-9 and TRBJ2-7, with D maybe TRBD1 (6 bases). Between the trimmed V and J ends, which lost 1 base and 4 bases, there was a span of 14 bases. Per the germline V gene, CDR1 is SEHNR and CDR2 is FQNEAQ (reference sequence). The CDR3 is 15 amino acids. The CDR3 sequence: CASSLVSQGGYEQYF. CDR3 sequence (DNA): TGTGCCAGCAGCTTAGTGTCACAGGGTGGGTACGAGCAGTACTTC.

The chain couples TRBV7-9 to TRBJ2-2, with D perhaps being TRBD1 or TRBD2 (5 bases each). V was cut by 0 bases and J by 4 bases, with 9 bases left in between. This CDR3 region has 15 residues. Germline CDR1 and CDR2: SEHNR and FQNEAQ (reference sequence). CDR3 amino acids: CASSLAGDPTGELFF. DNA for the CDR3: TGTGCCAGCAGCTTAGCAGGGGACCCCACCGGGGAGCTGTTTTTT.

The chain recombines TRBV30 with TRBJ2-7, with 7 positions matching TRBD1. Looked up from germline, CDR1 is GTSNPN and CDR2 is SVGIG (reference sequence). The V and J ends lost 3 bases and 2 bases, in that order; junction bases with no gene match: 10. This CDR3 is 15 amino acids long. CDR3 loop: CAWRIGGRETYEQYF. Written as DNA, the CDR3 is TGTGCCTGGAGAATAGGGGGCAGGGAGACCTACGAGCAGTACTTC.

This clonotype was counted a few times. The rearrangement joins TRBV6-6 to TRBJ2-7; no clear D. The CDR3 is 15 residues long. V was clipped by 2 bases and J by 2 bases, with 13 bases between them. The germline CDR1 and CDR2 sequences are MNHNY and SVGAGI (reference sequence). CDR3 sequence (DNA): TGTGCCAGCAGTTACGACTTGTTCCGAACCTACGAGCAGTACTTC. Its translation is CASSYDLFRTYEQYF.

V is TRBV30 and J is TRBJ2-7; 9 nucleotides match TRBD2. Germline lookup yields CDR1 GTSNPN and CDR2 SVGIG (reference sequence). The CDR3 is made up of 17 amino acids. V lost 3 bases to trimming and J lost 0 bases; unmatched junction nucleotides: 12. The CDR3 DNA reads as TGTGCCTGGAGCGCCCCCGGGCTAGCGGGGACCTCCTACGAGCAGTACTTC. This encodes CAWSAPGLAGTSYEQYF.

V gene TRBV18 combines with J gene TRBJ1-3; unclear D gene. V dropped 1 base and J dropped 8 bases, with 6 bases sitting between them. The length of the CDR3 is 12 residues. The germline CDR1 and CDR2 sequences are KGHSH and LQKENI. CDR3 in amino acids: CASSPLVDTIYF. The CDR3 coding sequence is TGTGCCAGCTCACCACTTGTGGACACCATATATTTT. The whole variable domain, filled in from reference TRBV18 and TRBJ1-3, reads NAGVMQNPRHLVRRRGQEARLRCSPMKGHSHVYWYRQLPEEGLKFMVYLQKENIIDESGMPKERFSAEFPKEGPSILRIQQVVRGDSAAYFCASSPLVDTIYFGEGSWLTVV.

This clonotype showed up just a few times. The chain recombines TRBV19 with TRBJ2-1; TRBD2 matches 10 bases. Germline CDR1 is LNHDA and CDR2 is SQIVND (reference sequence). V trimming: 5 bases; J trimming: 5 bases; junction bases outside the gene matches: 3. This CDR3 contains 14 residues. The DNA for the CDR3 is TGTGCCAGTAGTCCTAGCGGGGGTCACAATGAGCAGTTCTTC. It yields the protein CASSPSGGHNEQFF.

The V gene is TRBV20-1, the J gene TRBJ2-5, with 9 bases lining up with TRBD2. Germline trimming cut 0 bases from V and 1 base from J; bases unmatched to any gene: 3. The CDR3 runs to 15 residues. The V gene's germline CDR1 is DFQATT and CDR2 SNEGSKA (reference sequence). The CDR3 DNA reads as TGCAGTGCTAGAGAGGGACTAGCTAGCCAAGAGACCCAGTACTTC. Protein sequence: CSAREGLASQETQYF.

This chain joins TRBV7-9 and TRBJ2-5, with D possibly called TRBD1 or TRBD2 (6 bases each). With 2 bases removed from V and 4 bases from J, the gap between germline ends came to 14 bases. The CDR3 extends over 15 amino acids. The germline gives CDR1 SEHNR, CDR2 FQNEAQ (reference sequence). The CDR3 sequence is CASSLPAGQGETQYF. CDR3 coding DNA: TGTGCCAGCAGCTTACCCGCGGGACAAGGAGAGACCCAGTACTTC.

The chain uses TRBV27 and TRBJ2-7; weak D call: TRBD1 (5 bases). Trimming cost V 8 bases and J 3 bases, with 20 bases left between them. The CDR3 has 15 amino acids. CDR1 and CDR2 from the germline V gene are MNHEY and SMNVEV (reference sequence). CDR3 residues: CASVGAGRTIYEQYF. The CDR3 DNA reads as TGTGCCAGCGTTGGGGCAGGACGGACCATCTACGAGCAGTACTTC.

This clonotype has only a few counts. J is TRBJ2-4 and V is TRBV19; D gene unclear. V gave up 7 bases and J gave up 10 bases, with 11 bases separating them. Germline lookup yields CDR1 LNHDA and CDR2 SQIVND (reference sequence). CDR3 length: 11 residues. The CDR3 loop reads CASTDTLIQYF. DNA of the CDR3: TGTGCCAGTACCGATACACTGATTCAGTACTTC. The entire variable domain, with the rest obtained from reference TRBV19 and TRBJ2-4, is as follows: DGGITQSPKYLFRKEGQNVTLSCEQNLNHDAMYWYRQDPGQGLRLIYYSQIVNDFQKGDIAEGYSVSREKKESFPLTVTSAQKNPTAFYLCASTDTLIQYFGAGTRLSVL.

This rearrangement joins TRBV7-3 to TRBJ2-7, with 11 positions matching TRBD1. CDR3 length: 15 amino acids. Germline-derived CDR1 and CDR2 are SGHTA and FQGTGA. Germline trimming cut 5 bases from V and 4 bases from J; bases unmatched to any gene: 7. The CDR3 DNA reads as TGTGCCAGCAGCCACGGACAGGGGGCCATTTACGAGCAGTACTTC. This sequence encodes CASSHGQGAIYEQYF.

V usage is TRBV6-6 and J usage is TRBJ2-7, with a possible D match to TRBD2 (6 bases). The CDR3 runs 13 residues. Trimming cost V 7 bases and J 2 bases, with 12 bases left between them. Looked up from germline, CDR1 is MNHNY and CDR2 is SVGAGI (reference sequence). The CDR3 region has the DNA TGTGCCAGCACCGGGACTTTCCCCTACGAGCAGTACTTC. It is translated as CASTGTFPYEQYF.

The chain employs TRBV27 and TRBJ2-7, with D possibly TRBD1 on 6 matching bases. CDR1 MNHEY and CDR2 SMNVEV come from the germline V gene (reference sequence). The CDR3 is made up of 14 amino acids. Trimming removed 6 bases at V and 4 bases at J, with 16 bases between. This CDR3 reads CASSQWQGKYEQYF. The CDR3 coding sequence is TGTGCCAGCAGCCAGTGGCAGGGGAAGTACGAGCAGTACTTC.